The 3 T cell receptor beta chains below were found in one sample sequenced in a study of cytomegalovirus exposure and HLA in healthy donors. The table came from immunoSEQ multiplex PCR; TCRdb's copy has only in-frame clones and leaves some out. The sample comprises about 160,000 clones, around four fifths of which are singletons, and 2% to 2.5% rests with the top ten. The sample comprised PBMCs. These receptors all come from a man between 25 and 39 years old in good health and CMV-seropositive.

J is TRBJ2-1 and V is TRBV19, with 9 bases matching TRBD2. J lost 7 bases, V lost 6 bases, and 1 base had no gene match. Looked up from germline, CDR1 is LNHDA and CDR2 is SQIVND (reference sequence). The CDR3 covers 12 residues. The CDR3 coding sequence is TGTGCCAGTAGGGCGGGGGGGAATGAGCAGTTCTTC. This translates into CASRAGGNEQFF. The whole variable domain, remainder taken from reference TRBV19 and TRBJ2-1, is DGGITQSPKYLFRKEGQNVTLSCEQNLNHDAMYWYRQDPGQGLRLIYYSQIVNDFQKGDIAEGYSVSREKKESFPLTVTSAQKNPTAFYLCASRAGGNEQFFGPGTRLTVL.

This sequence joins TRBV4-3 and TRBJ1-2, with 8 nucleotides matching TRBD1. The V segment lost 8 bases and the J segment 0 bases; nucleotides outside the gene matches: 8. CDR3 length: 15 residues. Germline CDR1 LGHNA, CDR2 YSLEER. The chain's CDR3 is CASSRQGSPNYGYTF. CDR3 bases: TGCGCCAGCTCCAGACAGGGGAGCCCTAACTATGGCTACACCTTC.

The table lists this clone with a few counts. J is TRBJ2-3 and V is TRBV5-4; 10 bases agree with TRBD1. Germline-derived CDR1 and CDR2 are SGHNT and YYREEE (reference sequence). With V trimmed by 3 bases and J by 3 bases, 1 base remained unmatched. The CDR3 runs 14 residues. The CDR3 sequence is CASSSGQGTDTQYF. In DNA, the CDR3 is TGTGCCAGCAGCTCGGGACAGGGGACAGATACGCAGTATTTT.